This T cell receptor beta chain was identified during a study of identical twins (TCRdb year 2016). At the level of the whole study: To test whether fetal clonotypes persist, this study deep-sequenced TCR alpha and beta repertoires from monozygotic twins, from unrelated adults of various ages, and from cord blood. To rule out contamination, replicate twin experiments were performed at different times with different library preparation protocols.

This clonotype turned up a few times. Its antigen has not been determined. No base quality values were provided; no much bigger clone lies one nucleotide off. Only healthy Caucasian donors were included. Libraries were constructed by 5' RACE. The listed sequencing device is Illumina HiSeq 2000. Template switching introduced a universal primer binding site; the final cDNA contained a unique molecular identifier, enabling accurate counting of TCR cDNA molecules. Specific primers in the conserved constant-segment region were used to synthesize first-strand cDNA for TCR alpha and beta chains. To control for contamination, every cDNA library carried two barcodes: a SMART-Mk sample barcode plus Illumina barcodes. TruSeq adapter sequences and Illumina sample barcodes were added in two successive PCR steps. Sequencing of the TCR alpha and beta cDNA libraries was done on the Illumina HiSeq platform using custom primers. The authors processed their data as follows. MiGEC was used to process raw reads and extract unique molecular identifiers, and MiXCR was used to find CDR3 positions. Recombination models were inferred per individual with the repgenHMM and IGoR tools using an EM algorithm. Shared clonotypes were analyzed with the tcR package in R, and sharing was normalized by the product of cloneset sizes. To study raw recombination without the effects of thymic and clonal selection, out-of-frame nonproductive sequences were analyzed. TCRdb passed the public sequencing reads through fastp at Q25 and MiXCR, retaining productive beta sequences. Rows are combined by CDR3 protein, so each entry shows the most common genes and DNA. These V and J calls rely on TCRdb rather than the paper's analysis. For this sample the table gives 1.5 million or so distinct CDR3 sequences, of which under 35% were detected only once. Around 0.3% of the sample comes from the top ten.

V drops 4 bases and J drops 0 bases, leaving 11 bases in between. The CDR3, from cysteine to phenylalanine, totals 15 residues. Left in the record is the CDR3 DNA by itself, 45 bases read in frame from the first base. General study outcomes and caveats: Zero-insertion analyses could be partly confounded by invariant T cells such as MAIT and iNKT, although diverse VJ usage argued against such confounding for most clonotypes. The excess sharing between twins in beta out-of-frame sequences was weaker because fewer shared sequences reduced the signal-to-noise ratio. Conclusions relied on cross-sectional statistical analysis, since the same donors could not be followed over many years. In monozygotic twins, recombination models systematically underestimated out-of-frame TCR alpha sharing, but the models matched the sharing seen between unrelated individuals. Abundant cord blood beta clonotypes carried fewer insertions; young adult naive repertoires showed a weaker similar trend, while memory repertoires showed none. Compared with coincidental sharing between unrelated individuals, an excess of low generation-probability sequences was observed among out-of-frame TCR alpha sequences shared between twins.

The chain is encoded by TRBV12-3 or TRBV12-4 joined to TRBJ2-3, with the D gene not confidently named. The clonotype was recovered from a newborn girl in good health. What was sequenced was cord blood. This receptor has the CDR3 CASSSARVSTDTQYF. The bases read TGTGCCAGCAGTTCAGCCCGGGTCAGCACAGATACGCAGTATTTT.